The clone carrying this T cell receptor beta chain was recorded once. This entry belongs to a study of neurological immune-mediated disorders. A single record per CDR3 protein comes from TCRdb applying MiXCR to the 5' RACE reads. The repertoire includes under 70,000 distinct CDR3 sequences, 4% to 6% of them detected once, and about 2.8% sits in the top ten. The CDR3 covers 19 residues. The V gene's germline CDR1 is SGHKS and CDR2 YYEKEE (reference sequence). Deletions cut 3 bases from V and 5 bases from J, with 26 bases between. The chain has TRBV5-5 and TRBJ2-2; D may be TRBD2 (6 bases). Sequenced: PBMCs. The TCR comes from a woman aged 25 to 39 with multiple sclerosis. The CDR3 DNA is TGTGCCAGCAGCTGGGGAGGTAGTCGGGGAGGCACTTGGACCGGGGAGCTGTTTTTT. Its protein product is CASSWGGSRGGTWTGELFF. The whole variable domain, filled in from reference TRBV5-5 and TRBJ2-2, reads DAGVTQSPTHLIKTRGQQVTLRCSPISGHKSVSWYQQVLGQGPQFIFQYYEKEERGRGNFPDRFSARQFPNYSSELNVNALLLGDSALYLCASSWGGSRGGTWTGELFFGEGSRLTVL.